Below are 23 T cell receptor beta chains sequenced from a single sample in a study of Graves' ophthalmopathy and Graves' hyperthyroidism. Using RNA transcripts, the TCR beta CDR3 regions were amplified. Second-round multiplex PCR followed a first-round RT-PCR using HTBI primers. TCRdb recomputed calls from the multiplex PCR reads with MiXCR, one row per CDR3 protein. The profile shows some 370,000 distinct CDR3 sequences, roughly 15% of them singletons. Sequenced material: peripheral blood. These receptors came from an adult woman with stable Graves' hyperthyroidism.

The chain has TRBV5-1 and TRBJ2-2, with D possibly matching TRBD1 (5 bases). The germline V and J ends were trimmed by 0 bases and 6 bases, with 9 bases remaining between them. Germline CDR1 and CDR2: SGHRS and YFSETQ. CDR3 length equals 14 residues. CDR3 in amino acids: CASSLEPGSGELFF. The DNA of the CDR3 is TGCGCCAGCAGCTTGGAGCCAGGGTCCGGGGAGCTGTTTTTT.

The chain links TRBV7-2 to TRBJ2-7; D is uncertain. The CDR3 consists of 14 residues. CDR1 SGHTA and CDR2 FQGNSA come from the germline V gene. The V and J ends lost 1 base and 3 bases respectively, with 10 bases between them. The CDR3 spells CASSLGVDDYEQYF. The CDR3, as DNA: TGTGCCAGCAGCTTAGGGGTGGATGACTACGAGCAGTACTTC.

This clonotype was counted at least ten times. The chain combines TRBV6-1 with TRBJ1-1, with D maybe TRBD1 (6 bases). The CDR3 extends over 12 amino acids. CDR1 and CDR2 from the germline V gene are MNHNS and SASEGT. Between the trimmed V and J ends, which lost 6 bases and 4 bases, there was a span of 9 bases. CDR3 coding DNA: TGTGCCAGCAGAATAGGGGGCACTGAAGCTTTCTTT. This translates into CASRIGGTEAFF.

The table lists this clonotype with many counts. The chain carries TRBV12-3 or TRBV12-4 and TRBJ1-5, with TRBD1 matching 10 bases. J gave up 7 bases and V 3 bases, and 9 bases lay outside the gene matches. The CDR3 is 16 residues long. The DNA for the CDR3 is TGTGCCAGCAGTTTGGAGGCCGGGACAGGGGAACAGCCCCAGCATTTT. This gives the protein CASSLEAGTGEQPQHF.

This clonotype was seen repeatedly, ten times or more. CDR3: CASSLEFSDEQYF. The CDR3 region has the DNA TGTGCCAGCAGCTTAGAGTTCTCGGACGAGCAGTACTTC. This chain uses TRBV7-2 with TRBJ2-7; D gene ambiguous. This CDR3 has 13 amino acids. The germline V gene has CDR1 SGHTA and CDR2 FQGNSA. Trimming shortened V by 1 base and J by 5 bases, and 9 bases separated the two germline ends.

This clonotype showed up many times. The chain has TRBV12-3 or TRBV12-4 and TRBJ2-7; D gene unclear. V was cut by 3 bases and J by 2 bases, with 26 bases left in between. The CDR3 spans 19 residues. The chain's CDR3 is CASSFWAPTKQYQTYEQYF. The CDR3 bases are TGTGCCAGCAGTTTTTGGGCCCCTACGAAACAGTACCAAACCTACGAGCAGTACTTC.

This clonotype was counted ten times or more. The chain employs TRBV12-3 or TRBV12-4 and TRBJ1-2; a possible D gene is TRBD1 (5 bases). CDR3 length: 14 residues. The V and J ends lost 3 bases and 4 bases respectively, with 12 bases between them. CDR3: CASSFRGDLYGYTF. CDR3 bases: TGTGCCAGCAGTTTTCGGGGGGACCTCTATGGCTACACCTTC.

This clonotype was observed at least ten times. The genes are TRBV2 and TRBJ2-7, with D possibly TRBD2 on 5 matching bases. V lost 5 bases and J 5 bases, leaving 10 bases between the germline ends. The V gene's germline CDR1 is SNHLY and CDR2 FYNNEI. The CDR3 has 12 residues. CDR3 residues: CASSRRVDEQYF. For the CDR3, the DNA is TGTGCCAGCAGTAGGCGGGTTGACGAGCAGTACTTC.

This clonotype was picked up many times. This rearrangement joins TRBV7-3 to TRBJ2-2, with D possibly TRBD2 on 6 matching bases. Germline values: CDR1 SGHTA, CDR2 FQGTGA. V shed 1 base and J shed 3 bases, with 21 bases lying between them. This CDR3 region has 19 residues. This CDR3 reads CASSLNLAGRVSDTGELFF. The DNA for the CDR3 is TGTGCCAGCAGCTTAAATTTAGCCGGGAGAGTTAGTGACACCGGGGAGCTGTTTTTT. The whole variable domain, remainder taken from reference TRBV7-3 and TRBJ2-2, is GAGVSQTPSNKVTEKGKYVELRCDPISGHTALYWYRQSLGQGPEFLIYFQGTGAADDSGLPNDRFFAVRPEGSVSTLKIQRTERGDSAVYLCASSLNLAGRVSDTGELFFGEGSRLTVL.

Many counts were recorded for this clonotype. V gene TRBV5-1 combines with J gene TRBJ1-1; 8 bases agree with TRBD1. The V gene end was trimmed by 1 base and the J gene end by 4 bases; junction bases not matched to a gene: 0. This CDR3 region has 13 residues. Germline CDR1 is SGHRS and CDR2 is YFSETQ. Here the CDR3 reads CASSLQGATEAFF. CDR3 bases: TGCGCCAGCAGCTTGCAGGGGGCCACTGAAGCTTTCTTT.

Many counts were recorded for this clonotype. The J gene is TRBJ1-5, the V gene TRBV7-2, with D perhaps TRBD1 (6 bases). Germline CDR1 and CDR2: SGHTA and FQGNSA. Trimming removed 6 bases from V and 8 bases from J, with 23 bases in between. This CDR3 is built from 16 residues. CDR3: CASSRVSGEGGKPQHF. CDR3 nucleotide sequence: TGTGCCAGCAGTCGAGTGTCAGGGGAAGGGGGAAAGCCCCAGCATTTT.

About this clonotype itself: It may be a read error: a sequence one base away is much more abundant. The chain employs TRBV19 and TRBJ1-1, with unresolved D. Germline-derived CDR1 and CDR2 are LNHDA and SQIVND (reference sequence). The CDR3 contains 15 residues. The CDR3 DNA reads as TGTGCCAGTACCCGGAAGAGGTTAATGAACACTGAAGCTTCCTTT. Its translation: CASTRKRLMNTEASF.

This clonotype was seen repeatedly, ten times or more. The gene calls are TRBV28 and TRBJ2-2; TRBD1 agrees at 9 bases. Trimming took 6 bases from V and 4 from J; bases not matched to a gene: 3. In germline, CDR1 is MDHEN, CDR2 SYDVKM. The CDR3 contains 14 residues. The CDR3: CASSRDRATGELFF. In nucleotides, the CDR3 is TGTGCCAGCAGCAGGGACAGGGCCACCGGGGAGCTGTTTTTT.

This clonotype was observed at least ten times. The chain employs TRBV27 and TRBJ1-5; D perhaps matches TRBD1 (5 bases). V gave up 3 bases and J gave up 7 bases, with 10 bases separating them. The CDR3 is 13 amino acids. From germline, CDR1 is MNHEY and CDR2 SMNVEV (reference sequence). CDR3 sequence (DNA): TGTGCCAGCAGTTTCGGGGCCTTACAGCCCCAGCATTTT. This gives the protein CASSFGALQPQHF.

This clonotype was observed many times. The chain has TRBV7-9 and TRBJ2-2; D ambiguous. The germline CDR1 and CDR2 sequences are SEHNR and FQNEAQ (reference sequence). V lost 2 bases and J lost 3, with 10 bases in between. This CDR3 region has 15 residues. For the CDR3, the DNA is TGTGCCAGCAGCTTACAGGACCCACACACCGGGGAGCTGTTTTTT. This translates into CASSLQDPHTGELFF.

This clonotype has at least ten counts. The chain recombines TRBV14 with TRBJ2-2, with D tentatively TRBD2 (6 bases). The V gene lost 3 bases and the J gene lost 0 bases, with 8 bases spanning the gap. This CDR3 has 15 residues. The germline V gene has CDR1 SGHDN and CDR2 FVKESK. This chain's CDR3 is CASSHPGANTGELFF. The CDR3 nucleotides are TGTGCCAGCAGCCATCCGGGAGCGAACACCGGGGAGCTGTTTTTT.

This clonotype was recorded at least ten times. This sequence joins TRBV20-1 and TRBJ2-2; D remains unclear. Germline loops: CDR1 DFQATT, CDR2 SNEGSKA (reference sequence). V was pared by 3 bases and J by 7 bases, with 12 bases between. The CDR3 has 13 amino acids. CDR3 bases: TGCAGTGCTAGGGTCCACAAGGTCGGGGAGCTGTTTTTT. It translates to CSARVHKVGELFF.

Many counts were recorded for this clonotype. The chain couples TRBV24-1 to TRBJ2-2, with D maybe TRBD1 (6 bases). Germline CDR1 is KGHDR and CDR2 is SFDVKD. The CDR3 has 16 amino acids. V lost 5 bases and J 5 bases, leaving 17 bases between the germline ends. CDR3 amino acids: CATSGWGLKGTGELFF. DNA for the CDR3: TGTGCCACCAGTGGTTGGGGGCTAAAAGGAACCGGGGAGCTGTTTTTT.

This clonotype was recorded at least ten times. The CDR3 region has the DNA TGTGCCAGCAGTGCGTCCGGGAGTGCAGTCCAAGAGACCCAGTACTTC. Amino acid sequence: CASSASGSAVQETQYF. V usage is TRBV12-3 or TRBV12-4 and J usage is TRBJ2-5; a weak D match, TRBD2 (6 bases). The CDR3 has 16 residues. Trimming pared 5 bases from V and 1 base from J, leaving 17 bases between.

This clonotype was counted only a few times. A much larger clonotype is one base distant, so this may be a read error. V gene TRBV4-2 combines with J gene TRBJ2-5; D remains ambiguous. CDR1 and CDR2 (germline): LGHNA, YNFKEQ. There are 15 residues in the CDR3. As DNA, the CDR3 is TGTGCCAGCAGCTTCCGACCTAGAGACCAAGAGACCAAGTACTTC. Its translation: CASSFRPRDQETKYF.

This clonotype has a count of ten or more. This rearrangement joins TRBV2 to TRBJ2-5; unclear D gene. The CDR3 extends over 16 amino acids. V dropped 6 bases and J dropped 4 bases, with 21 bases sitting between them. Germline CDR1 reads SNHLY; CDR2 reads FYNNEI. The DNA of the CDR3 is TGTGCCAGCAGGTCCCGAGAATTCAGATTCGGAGAGACCCAGTACTTC. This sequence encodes CASRSREFRFGETQYF. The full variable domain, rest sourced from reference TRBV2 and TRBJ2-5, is EPEVTQTPSHQVTQMGQEVILRCVPISNHLYFYWYRQILGQKVEFLVSFYNNEISEKSEIFDDQFSVERPDGSNFTLKIRSTKLEDSAMYFCASRSREFRFGETQYFGPGTRLLVL.

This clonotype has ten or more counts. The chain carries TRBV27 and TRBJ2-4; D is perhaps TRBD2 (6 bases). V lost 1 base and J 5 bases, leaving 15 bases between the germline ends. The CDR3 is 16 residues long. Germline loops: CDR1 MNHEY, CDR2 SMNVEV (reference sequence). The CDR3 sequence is CASSLLNVAGQNIQYF. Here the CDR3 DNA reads TGTGCCAGCAGTTTATTGAACGTGGCGGGACAAAACATTCAGTACTTC.

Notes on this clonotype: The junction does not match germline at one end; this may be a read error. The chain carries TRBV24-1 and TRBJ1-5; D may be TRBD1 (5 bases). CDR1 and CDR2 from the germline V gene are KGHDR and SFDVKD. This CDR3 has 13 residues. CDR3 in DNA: TGTGCCAGCAGTTCAGGGTTCCATCAGCCCCAGCATTTT. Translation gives CASSSGFHQPQHF.